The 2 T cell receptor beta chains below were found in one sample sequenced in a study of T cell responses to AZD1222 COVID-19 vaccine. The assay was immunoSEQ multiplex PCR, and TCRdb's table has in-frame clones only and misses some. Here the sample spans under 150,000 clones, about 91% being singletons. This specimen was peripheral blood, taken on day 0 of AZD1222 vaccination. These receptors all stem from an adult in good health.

The CDR3 reads CAWAGTAIAYEQYF. The CDR3 region has the DNA TGTGCCTGGGCCGGGACAGCGATAGCGTACGAGCAGTACTTC. This chain links TRBV30 with TRBJ2-7, with 7 nucleotides matching TRBD1. The CDR3 has 14 residues. Germline V gives CDR1 GTSNPN, CDR2 SVGIG (reference sequence). The trim removed 5 bases at V and 4 bases at J, leaving 11 bases unmatched.

The CDR3 reads CASNLDNTYEQYF. CDR3 in DNA: TGTGCCAGCAACTTGGACAATACCTACGAGCAGTACTTC. The J gene is TRBJ2-7, the V gene TRBV7-2; the D gene is possibly TRBD1 (5 bases). Deletions cut 7 bases from V and 2 bases from J, with 12 bases between. CDR1 and CDR2 from the germline V gene are SGHTA and FQGNSA. CDR3 length: 13 residues.